The 19 T cell receptor beta chains reported below all come from one sample, sequenced in a study of T cells in Graves' hyperthyroidism and ophthalmopathy (dated by TCRdb to between 2018 and 2020). The library was made by multiplex PCR. TCRdb records Illumina HiSeq 2000 as the sequencer. The TCR beta CDR3 regions were amplified from the RNA transcripts. For the first round of RT-PCR on the TCR CDR3, the HTBI primer set was used together with the Qiagen OneStep RT-PCR kit. Using fastp trimming at Q25 and MiXCR clonotype assembly, TCRdb reanalyzed the public sequencing data and kept in-frame beta chains. Identical CDR3 protein sequences are pooled into one entry, listed with their most common genes and DNA. The sample table holds 350,000 to 400,000 distinct CDR3 sequences, of which less than 20% were seen once. In total, the top ten clones hold 40% of the sample. The sequenced material came from blood. These receptors were collected from a man younger than 30 with Graves' ophthalmopathy.

This clonotype was detected a few times. The V and J genes are TRBV5-1 and TRBJ1-4, with D perhaps matching TRBD1 (5 bases). V lost 1 base and J lost 6, with 10 bases in between. CDR3 length equals 14 residues. Germline CDR1 and CDR2: SGHRS and YFSETQ. CDR3 nucleotides: TGCGCCAGCAGCTTGACGCAGGGCGATGAAAAACTGTTTTTT. It translates to CASSLTQGDEKLFF.

CDR3 loop: CASSYGTGAGNYGYTF. The CDR3 nucleotides read TGTGCCAGCAGTTACGGTACGGGCGCTGGTAACTATGGCTACACCTTC. This rearrangement joins TRBV6-5 to TRBJ1-2; D not certain. CDR3 length: 16 amino acids. V was cut by 2 bases and J by 1 base, with 14 bases left in between. Germline assignment: CDR1 MNHEY and CDR2 SVGAGI.

This clonotype has a handful of counts. This chain links TRBV20-1 with TRBJ2-1; 11 positions agree with TRBD2. Germline CDR1 DFQATT, CDR2 SNEGSKA (reference sequence). V shed 3 bases, J shed 8 bases, and the junction held 9 bases outside the gene matches. The CDR3 has 15 residues. CDR3 in DNA: TGCAGTGCTAGTGCCCGACTAGCGGGAAGGGATGAGCAGTTCTTC. Translating gives CSASARLAGRDEQFF.

This chain uses TRBV11-2 with TRBJ2-3, with 8 bases that match TRBD2. Germline assignment: CDR1 SGHAT and CDR2 FQNNGV. This CDR3 comprises 14 residues. V lost 5 bases to trimming and J lost 4 bases; unmatched junction nucleotides: 5. The CDR3 DNA reads TGTGCCAGCAGCCCGGGACTAGAGCCAGATACGCAGTATTTT. Translation: CASSPGLEPDTQYF.

This clonotype was detected once. DNA for the CDR3: TGTGCCAGCAGCTTAAACAGGGGGCAGGGCTACAATGAGCAGTTCTTC. This encodes CASSLNRGQGYNEQFF. The V gene is TRBV12-3 or TRBV12-4, the J gene TRBJ2-1, with 9 bases matching TRBD1. Unmatched junction bases numbered 9, after V lost 6 bases and J lost 3 bases. The CDR3 length is 16 residues.

The chain links TRBV12-5 to TRBJ2-1, with 7 bases that match TRBD2. CDR1 is LGHNT, CDR2 FRNRAP, per germline. J gave up 0 bases and V 0 bases, and 11 bases lay outside the gene matches. CDR3 length equals 19 residues. CDR3: CASGLVQGWSGVSYNEQFF. CDR3 in DNA: TGTGCTAGTGGTTTGGTACAAGGCTGGAGCGGGGTCTCCTACAATGAGCAGTTCTTC. The full variable domain, with the rest looked up from reference TRBV12-5 and TRBJ2-1, is DARVTQTPRHKVTEMGQEVTMRCQPILGHNTVFWYRQTMMQGLELLAYFRNRAPLDDSGMPKDRFSAEMPDATLATLKIQPSEPRDSAVYFCASGLVQGWSGVSYNEQFFGPGTRLTVL.

This clonotype was observed a few times. DNA for the CDR3: TGTGCCAGCAGCTTAGACGGGGGGGGAACAGATACGCAGTATTTT. Translating gives CASSLDGGGTDTQYF. The rearrangement joins TRBV11-2 to TRBJ2-3, with 8 positions matching TRBD2. After removal of 0 bases from V and 3 bases from J, the junction contained 2 bases not matched to a gene. This CDR3 is built from 15 residues. In germline, CDR1 is SGHAT, CDR2 FQNNGV.

In this sample, this clonotype turned up once. The junction shows a germline mismatch at one end, possibly a read error. The CDR3 protein is CASTQVWGATDGCTF. As DNA, the CDR3 is TGTGCCAGCACCCAAGTTTGGGGGGCGACGGATGGCTGCACCTTC. The chain is built from TRBV11-2 and TRBJ1-2; TRBD1 is a possible D gene (6 bases). Germline CDR1 reads SGHAT; CDR2 reads FQNNGV. This CDR3 is 15 amino acids long.

The V gene is TRBV9, the J gene TRBJ2-1; D is ambiguous. Germline lookup yields CDR1 SGDLS and CDR2 YYNGEE. Trimming pared 0 bases from V and 6 bases from J, leaving 10 bases between. The CDR3 loop spans 14 amino acids. The CDR3 region has the DNA TGTGCCAGCAGCGTAGGGCTTTCTTCCAATGAGCAGTTCTTC. It specifies CASSVGLSSNEQFF. Drawing the rest from reference TRBV9 and TRBJ2-1, the complete variable domain is DSGVTQTPKHLITATGQRVTLRCSPRSGDLSVYWYQQSLDQGLQFLIQYYNGEERAKGNILERFSAQQFPDLHSELNLSSLELGDSALYFCASSVGLSSNEQFFGPGTRLTVL.

This clonotype was observed a single time. A read error may explain this, as a much larger clone is one base away. The chain employs TRBV11-2 and TRBJ2-2, with D unclear. The CDR3 contains 15 residues. Germline V gene sequence: CDR1 SGHAT, CDR2 FQNNGV. Trimming removed 5 bases from V and 0 bases from J, with 10 bases in between. The CDR3 coding sequence is TGTGCCAGCAGCCGGACGGAAACGAACACCGGGGAGCTGTTTTTT. It yields the protein CASSRTETNTGELFF.

This chain links TRBV19 with TRBJ2-7, with 10 bases fitting TRBD2. Looked up from germline, CDR1 is LNHDA and CDR2 is SQIVND (reference sequence). The ends lost 2 bases at V and 5 bases at J; junction bases unmatched: 0. This CDR3 comprises 13 residues. In DNA, the CDR3 is TGTGCCAGTAGTATACTAGCGGGGGACGAGCAGTACTTC. Translated: CASSILAGDEQYF.

This sequence joins TRBV19 and TRBJ2-5; TRBD2 might be the D (6 bases). Deletions cut 1 base from V and 5 bases from J, with 14 bases between. CDR3 length: 15 residues. The germline gives CDR1 LNHDA, CDR2 SQIVND (reference sequence). The CDR3 reads CASSIAPGEGETQYF. CDR3 nucleotide sequence: TGTGCCAGTAGTATAGCCCCGGGAGAGGGGGAGACCCAGTACTTC.

In this sample, this clonotype turned up many times. The rearrangement joins TRBV6-5 to TRBJ2-7; 10 bases agree with TRBD2. Trimming cost V 0 bases and J 2 bases; bases outside gene matches: 13. There are 19 residues in the CDR3. Germline loops: CDR1 MNHEY, CDR2 SVGAGI. This CDR3 reads CASSYSAASGGEATYEQYF. Written as DNA, the CDR3 is TGTGCCAGCAGTTACTCGGCGGCTAGCGGGGGAGAGGCAACCTACGAGCAGTACTTC.

For the CDR3, the DNA is TGCGCCAGCAGCCAAACAGGGGAGTTTCAGCCCCAGCATTTT. This gives the protein CASSQTGEFQPQHF. This chain uses TRBV10-2 with TRBJ1-5; 7 nucleotides align to TRBD1. V lost 6 bases, J lost 6 bases, and 8 bases stayed unmatched. Per the germline V gene, CDR1 is WSHSY and CDR2 is SAAADI. The CDR3 covers 14 residues.

This sequence joins TRBV10-1 and TRBJ2-3; D is possibly TRBD2 (7 bases). The CDR3 length is 14 residues. The ends were cut back, 5 bases at V and 6 bases at J, with 15 bases in the middle. Germline loops: CDR1 WNHNN, CDR2 SYGVQD (reference sequence). The CDR3 reads CASSNGGRTDTQYF. CDR3 sequence (DNA): TGCGCCAGCAGTAACGGGGGGCGTACGGATACGCAGTATTTT.

The chain recombines TRBV3-1 with TRBJ2-1; 8 bases align to TRBD2. The CDR3 is 17 residues long. Germline CDR1 LGHDT, CDR2 YNNKEL (reference sequence). J lost 2 bases, V lost 3 bases, and 9 bases had no gene match. Here the CDR3 DNA reads TGTGCCAGCAGCCACTGGGAAGCGGGGGACCCCTACAATGAGCAGTTCTTC. It yields the protein CASSHWEAGDPYNEQFF.

The chain is built from TRBV7-9 and TRBJ1-1; a weak D match, TRBD1 (6 bases). V dropped 5 bases and J dropped 5 bases, with 18 bases sitting between them. CDR1 is SEHNR and CDR2 is FQNEAQ in the germline V gene (reference sequence). The CDR3 is 15 residues long. The CDR3 sequence: CASSARGGVGTEAFF. The CDR3 DNA follows: TGTGCCAGCAGCGCTAGGGGGGGGGTTGGAACTGAAGCTTTCTTT.

This chain joins TRBV3-1 and TRBJ2-1; D might be TRBD2 (6 bases). Germline CDR1 reads LGHDT; CDR2 reads YNNKEL (reference sequence). CDR3 length: 16 residues. V dropped 1 base and J dropped 11 bases, with 21 bases sitting between them. The CDR3 is CASSQVAGTGRNQQFF. CDR3 nucleotide sequence: TGTGCCAGCAGCCAAGTCGCCGGGACTGGACGTAATCAGCAGTTCTTC.

This clonotype was observed a few times. This rearrangement joins TRBV5-4 to TRBJ1-4; the D gene is possibly TRBD1 (6 bases). The germline V and J ends were trimmed by 2 bases and 5 bases, with 10 bases remaining between them. The CDR3 loop spans 14 amino acids. Germline CDR1 reads SGHNT; CDR2 reads YYREEE (reference sequence). CDR3 sequence reads: CASSLQGQNEKLFF. The CDR3 coding sequence is TGTGCCAGCAGCTTACAGGGTCAGAATGAAAAACTGTTTTTT. The full variable domain, with the rest looked up from reference TRBV5-4 and TRBJ1-4, is ETGVTQSPTHLIKTRGQQVTLRCSSQSGHNTVSWYQQALGQGPQFIFQYYREEENGRGNFPPRFSGLQFPNYSSELNVNALELDDSALYLCASSLQGQNEKLFFGSGTQLSVL.